This TCR beta chain was identified during a study of blood T cell repertoires in COVID-19. Study-level background: The samples span acute and convalescent COVID-19 from the United States, Italy and Spain. From T cells, B-cell-depleted T cells, or PBMCs came the material, which was cDNA or gDNA.

This CDR3 has 15 amino acids. V shed 5 bases, J shed 2 bases, and the junction held 5 bases outside the gene matches. In germline, CDR1 is LNHDA, CDR2 SQIVND (reference sequence). How the authors handled the data: From reference gene primer amplification, estimates of nucleated cell counts were derived. Assay: immunoSEQ multiplex PCR; the TCRdb copy retains only in-frame clones and omits some. V and J calls and clone size come straight from that table; D and trimming were deduced from the DNA. The table shows 40,000 to 45,000 clones, with 70% to 90% occurring only once. Input material: peripheral blood. This receptor was identified in a man between 60 and 70 years old with acute or convalescent COVID-19. The chain recombines TRBV19 with TRBJ1-2; 10 bases line up with TRBD1. The CDR3 bases are TGTGCCAGTAGTTCACCGGGACAGGGGAACTATGGCTACACCTTC. Protein: CASSSPGQGNYGYTF.